Listed here are 19 T cell receptor beta chains from one sample, sequenced in a study of cytomegalovirus exposure and HLA in healthy donors. PCR used 60 Vbeta primers and 13 Jbeta primers. Generated by immunoSEQ multiplex PCR, the TCRdb table keeps only in-frame clones and is missing some. Seen here are fewer than 250,000 clones, approximately 82% observed once, and the top ten hold less than 2%. Sequenced input: PBMCs. The receptors stem from a man between 40 and 49 years old in good health and CMV-seropositive.

The chain has TRBV7-8 and TRBJ2-5; TRBD2 aligns across 9 bases. V lost 1 base, J lost 5 bases, and 14 bases stayed unmatched. Germline assignment: CDR1 SGHVS and CDR2 FQNEAQ. This CDR3 contains 18 residues. In nucleotides, the CDR3 is TGTGCCAGCAGCTTAGTTGGCGGGAGGGCCAGCATCGGGGAGACCCAGTACTTC. It translates to CASSLVGGRASIGETQYF.

The chain couples TRBV5-6 to TRBJ1-1; maybe TRBD1 (5 bases). The V end was cut by 0 bases, the J end by 3 bases, with 9 bases between. This CDR3 has 14 residues. CDR1 and CDR2 (germline): SGHDT, YYEEEE. CDR3 sequence reads: CASSLEDTYTEAFF. The CDR3 DNA is TGTGCCAGCAGCTTGGAGGACACCTACACTGAAGCTTTCTTT.

Turning to this clone: A read error may produce the germline difference seen at one junction end. The chain combines TRBV7-7 with TRBJ2-1; D is possibly TRBD2 (6 bases). The CDR3 loop spans 15 amino acids. CDR1 and CDR2 (germline): SSHAT, FNYEAQ (reference sequence). The CDR3 spells CASSLGLDSYNEQFF. The CDR3 coding sequence is TGTGCTAGCAGCTTGGGACTGGACTCCTACAATGAGCAGTTCTTC.

The rearrangement links TRBV5-4 to TRBJ1-1, with 9 bases identical to TRBD1. V lost 3 bases, J lost 4 bases, and 4 bases stayed unmatched. The CDR3 length is 14 residues. Germline V lookup: CDR1 SGHNT, CDR2 YYREEE (reference sequence). For the CDR3, the DNA is TGTGCCAGCAGCTCGACAGGGGGGTTCACTGAAGCTTTCTTT. This codes for CASSSTGGFTEAFF.

The DNA of the CDR3 is TGTGCCAGCAGCTCAAAGGGGTCTGGGGCCAACGTCCTGACTTTC. This sequence encodes CASSSKGSGANVLTF. The chain recombines TRBV7-3 with TRBJ2-6; D might be TRBD1 (5 bases). From germline, CDR1 is SGHTA and CDR2 FQGTGA. The CDR3 is made up of 15 amino acids. V was clipped by 4 bases and J by 1 base, with 8 bases between them. Together with reference TRBV7-3 and TRBJ2-6, the CDR3 gives the full variable domain: GAGVSQTPSNKVTEKGKYVELRCDPISGHTALYWYRQSLGQGPEFLIYFQGTGAADDSGLPNDRFFAVRPEGSVSTLKIQRTERGDSAVYLCASSSKGSGANVLTFGAGSRLTVL.

V usage is TRBV2 and J usage is TRBJ1-2; 7 bases fit TRBD1. The CDR3 has 12 amino acids. CDR1 and CDR2 from the germline V gene are SNHLY and FYNNEI. With V trimmed by 5 bases and J by 4 bases, 1 base remained unmatched. CDR3 in DNA: TGTGCCAGCAGTCGGGACAGCTATGGCTACACCTTC. It codes for CASSRDSYGYTF.

The CDR3 loop is CASSDDLGRGGYTF. The CDR3 DNA sequence: TGTGCCAGCAGTGACGACTTGGGCAGGGGAGGCTACACCTTC. This chain joins TRBV6-5 and TRBJ1-2; possibly TRBD1 for D (6 bases). Germline CDR1 is MNHEY and CDR2 is SVGAGI. The V end lost 5 bases, the J end lost 8 bases, and 18 bases lay between the germline ends. The CDR3 spans 14 residues.

The chain joins TRBV5-6 to TRBJ1-5, with D possibly being TRBD1 (6 bases). This CDR3 has 15 residues. V lost 1 base, J lost 3 bases, and 11 bases lay in between. Per germline, CDR1 SGHDT and CDR2 YYEEEE. The DNA for the CDR3 is TGTGCCAGCAGCTTGACCGGGACACCCAATCAGCCCCAGCATTTT. Protein: CASSLTGTPNQPQHF.

A single count supports this clone. The chain has TRBV19 and TRBJ2-4; 10 bases match TRBD2. The CDR3 length is 16 residues. CDR1 LNHDA and CDR2 SQIVND come from the germline V gene (reference sequence). The V and J ends lost 6 bases and 0 bases, in that order; junction bases with no gene match: 5. For the CDR3, the DNA is TGTGCCAGTAGGCCATCTAGCGGGGGAGCCAAAAACATTCAGTACTTC. Its protein product is CASRPSSGGAKNIQYF.

The rearrangement links TRBV28 to TRBJ1-5; the D gene is possibly TRBD1 (5 bases). Deletions cut 2 bases from V and 0 bases from J, with 8 bases between. The length of the CDR3 is 15 residues. Per germline, CDR1 MDHEN and CDR2 SYDVKM. CDR3: CASSLQGNSNQPQHF. The CDR3 region has the DNA TGTGCCAGCAGTTTACAGGGTAATAGCAATCAGCCCCAGCATTTT.

The V and J genes are TRBV6-4 and TRBJ1-1; 8 bases match TRBD1. Germline V gene data show CDR1 as MRHNA and CDR2 as SNTAGT. The CDR3 has 13 amino acids. V dropped 4 bases and J dropped 3; count of bases not matched to a gene: 1. The CDR3 DNA reads as TGTGCCAGCAGTGCACAGGGGGACACTGAAGCTTTCTTT. It translates to CASSAQGDTEAFF.

This clone was seen a handful of times. The chain has TRBV7-6 and TRBJ2-5; the D gene is possibly TRBD1 (5 bases). The CDR3 runs 16 residues. V was clipped by 4 bases and J by 5 bases, with 20 bases between them. Germline assignment: CDR1 SGHVS and CDR2 FNYEAQ. The CDR3 DNA sequence: TGTGCCAGCAGCTCAGCTGCTACAGGTCCGGCGGAGACCCAGTACTTC. It yields the protein CASSSAATGPAETQYF.

This chain joins TRBV7-2 and TRBJ1-1; 8 bases match TRBD1. CDR3 length: 14 residues. After removal of 5 bases from V and 3 bases from J, the junction contained 5 bases not matched to a gene. Germline lookup yields CDR1 SGHTA and CDR2 FQGNSA. CDR3 coding DNA: TGTGCCAGCAGCCCGGACAGGGTCTACACTGAAGCTTTCTTT. Protein product: CASSPDRVYTEAFF.

The rearrangement joins TRBV15 to TRBJ1-1, with 10 bases identical to TRBD1. Losses at the gene ends were 1 base for V and 0 bases for J; bases not matched to a gene: 8. Germline lookup yields CDR1 LNHNV and CDR2 YYDKDF (reference sequence). The CDR3 extends over 18 amino acids. The CDR3 loop reads CATSRVRGGQGLNTEAFF. The CDR3 bases are TGTGCCACCAGCAGAGTACGCGGGGGACAGGGGCTGAACACTGAAGCTTTCTTT.

This CDR3 is CASSDWTGKSPLHF. DNA for the CDR3: TGTGCCAGCAGTGACTGGACAGGGAAGTCACCCCTCCACTTT. This rearrangement joins TRBV6-1 to TRBJ1-6; 8 bases agree with TRBD1. The ends lost 3 bases at V and 10 bases at J; junction bases unmatched: 5. The CDR3 length is 14 residues. Per germline, CDR1 MNHNS and CDR2 SASEGT.

This rearrangement joins TRBV19 to TRBJ1-1; D not resolved. From germline, CDR1 is LNHDA and CDR2 SQIVND (reference sequence). Trimming took off 3 bases at V and 0 bases at J, with 11 bases between the two ends. The CDR3 covers 15 residues. CDR3: CASSIRRQLNTEAFF. DNA for the CDR3: TGTGCCAGTAGTATTAGGAGGCAGTTGAACACTGAAGCTTTCTTT.

The chain joins TRBV4-1 to TRBJ1-5; 7 bases align to TRBD1. Germline CDR1 is MGHRA and CDR2 is YSYEKL. This CDR3 region has 17 residues. With V trimmed by 0 bases and J by 2 bases, 7 bases remained unmatched. The CDR3 nucleotides read TGCGCCAGCAGCCAAGAGGAGTTCGGACAGGGCAATCAGCCCCAGCATTTT. Its protein product is CASSQEEFGQGNQPQHF.

The rearrangement joins TRBV7-2 to TRBJ1-2; D is possibly TRBD1 (6 bases). Germline values: CDR1 SGHTA, CDR2 FQGNSA. V was shortened by 5 bases and J by 3 bases, with 10 bases between the two germline ends. The CDR3 is 13 amino acids. The CDR3 here is CASSQDRHYGYTF. CDR3 bases: TGTGCCAGCAGCCAGGACAGACACTATGGCTACACCTTC.

In its sample, this clone was seen once. This chain connects TRBV19 to TRBJ1-5; 12 positions agree with TRBD1. V lost 5 bases, J lost 11 bases, and 13 bases stayed unmatched. The CDR3 has 16 amino acids. The germline CDR1 and CDR2 sequences are LNHDA and SQIVND (reference sequence). CDR3: CASSPRRDRGPRAQHF. In DNA, the CDR3 is TGTGCCAGTAGTCCGCGTCGGGACAGGGGGCCCCGGGCCCAGCATTTT. Together with reference TRBV19 and TRBJ1-5, the CDR3 gives the full variable domain: DGGITQSPKYLFRKEGQNVTLSCEQNLNHDAMYWYRQDPGQGLRLIYYSQIVNDFQKGDIAEGYSVSREKKESFPLTVTSAQKNPTAFYLCASSPRRDRGPRAQHFGDGTRLSIL.